This note documents a single T cell receptor (beta chain) sequence. This sample is part of a study of blood T cell repertoires in COVID-19. Across the study: The United States, Italy and Spain were the sources of the acute and convalescent COVID-19 samples.

The CDR3 covers 15 residues. Trimming removed 0 bases from V and 5 bases from J, with 11 bases in between. Germline CDR1 and CDR2: SGDLS and YYNGEE. Clones were sequenced by immunoSEQ multiplex PCR, and TCRdb holds only the in-frame ones, with some missing. The sample yields 150,000 to 200,000 clones, 70% to 90% seen once. The chain links TRBV9 to TRBJ2-2, with D perhaps matching TRBD1 (6 bases). This TCR derives from a man in his 70s with active or convalescent COVID-19. Sequenced: peripheral blood. The CDR3 DNA is TGTGCCAGCAGCGTAGTGCAAGGGACAACCGGGGAGCTGTTTTTT. Its protein product is CASSVVQGTTGELFF.